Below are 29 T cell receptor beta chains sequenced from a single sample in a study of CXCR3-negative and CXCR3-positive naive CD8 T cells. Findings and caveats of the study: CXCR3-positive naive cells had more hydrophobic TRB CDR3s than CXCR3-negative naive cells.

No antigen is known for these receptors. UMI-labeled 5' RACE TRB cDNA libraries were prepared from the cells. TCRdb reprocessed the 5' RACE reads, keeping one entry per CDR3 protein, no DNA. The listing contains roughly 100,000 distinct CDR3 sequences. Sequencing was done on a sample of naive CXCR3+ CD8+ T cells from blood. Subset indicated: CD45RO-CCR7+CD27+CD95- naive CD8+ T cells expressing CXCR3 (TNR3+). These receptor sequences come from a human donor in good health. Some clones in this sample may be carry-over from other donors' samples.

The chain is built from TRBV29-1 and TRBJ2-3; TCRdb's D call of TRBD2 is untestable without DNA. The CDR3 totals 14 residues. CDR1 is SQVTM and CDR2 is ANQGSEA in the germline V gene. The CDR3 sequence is CSVGLAGVEDTQYF.

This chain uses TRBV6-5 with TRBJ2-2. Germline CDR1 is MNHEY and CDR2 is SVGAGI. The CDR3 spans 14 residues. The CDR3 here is CASSLKTQHGELFF.

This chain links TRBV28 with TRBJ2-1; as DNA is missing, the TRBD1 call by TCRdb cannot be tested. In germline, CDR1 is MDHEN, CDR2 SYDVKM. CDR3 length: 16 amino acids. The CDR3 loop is CASSLPPGELYNEQFF.

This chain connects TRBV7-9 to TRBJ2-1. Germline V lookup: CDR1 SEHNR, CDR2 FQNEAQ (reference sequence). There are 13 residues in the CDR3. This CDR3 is CASSWGGLNEQFF.

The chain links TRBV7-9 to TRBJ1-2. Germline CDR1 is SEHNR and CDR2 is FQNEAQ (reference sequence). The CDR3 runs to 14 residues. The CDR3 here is CASSLRYNNYGYTF. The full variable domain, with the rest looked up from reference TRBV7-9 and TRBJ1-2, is DTGVSQNPRHKITKRGQNVTFRCDPISEHNRLYWYRQTLGQGPEFLTYFQNEAQLEKSRLLSDRFSAERPKGSFSTLEIQRTEQGDSAMYLCASSLRYNNYGYTFGSGTRLTVV.

The CDR3 here is CASSLRGQGQFF. The chain uses TRBV13 and TRBJ2-1. From germline, CDR1 is PRHDT and CDR2 FYEKMQ (reference sequence). CDR3 length: 12 amino acids. Full variable domain (outside the CDR3, taken from reference TRBV13 and TRBJ2-1): AAGVIQSPRHLIKEKRETATLKCYPIPRHDTVYWYQQGPGQDPQFLISFYEKMQSDKGSIPDRFSAQQFSDYHSELNMSSLELGDSALYFCASSLRGQGQFFGPGTRLTVL.

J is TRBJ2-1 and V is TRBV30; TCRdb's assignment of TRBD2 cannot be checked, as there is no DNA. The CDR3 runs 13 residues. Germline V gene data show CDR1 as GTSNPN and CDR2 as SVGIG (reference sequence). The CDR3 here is CAWFLGGLNEQFF.

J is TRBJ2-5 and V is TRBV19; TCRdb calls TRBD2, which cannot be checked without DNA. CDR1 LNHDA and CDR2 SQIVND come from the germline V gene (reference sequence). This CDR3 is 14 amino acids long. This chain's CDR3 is CASSIVWGEETQYF.

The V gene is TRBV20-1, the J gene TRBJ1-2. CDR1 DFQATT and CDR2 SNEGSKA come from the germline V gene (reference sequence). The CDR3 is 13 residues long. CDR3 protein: CSARDIDSYGYTF.

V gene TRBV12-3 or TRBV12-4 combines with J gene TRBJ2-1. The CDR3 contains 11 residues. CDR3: CASSLSHEQFF.

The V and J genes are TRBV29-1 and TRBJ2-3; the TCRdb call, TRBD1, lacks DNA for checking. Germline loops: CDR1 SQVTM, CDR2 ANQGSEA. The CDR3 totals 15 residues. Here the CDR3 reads CSATGDRGSTDTQYF.

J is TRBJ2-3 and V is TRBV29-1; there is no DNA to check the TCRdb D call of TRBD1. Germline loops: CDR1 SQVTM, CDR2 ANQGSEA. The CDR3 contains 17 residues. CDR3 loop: CSVLGLIVRAGTDTQYF.

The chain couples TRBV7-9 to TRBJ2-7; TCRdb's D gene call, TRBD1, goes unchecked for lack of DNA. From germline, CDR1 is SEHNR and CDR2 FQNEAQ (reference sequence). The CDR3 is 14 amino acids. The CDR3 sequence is CASSGDSSTHEQYF.

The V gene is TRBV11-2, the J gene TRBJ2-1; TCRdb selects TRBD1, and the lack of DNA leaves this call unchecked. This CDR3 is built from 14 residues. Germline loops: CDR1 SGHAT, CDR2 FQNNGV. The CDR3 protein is CASSSPDRYNEQFF. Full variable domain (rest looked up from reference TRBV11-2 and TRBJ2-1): EAGVAQSPRYKIIEKRQSVAFWCNPISGHATLYWYQQILGQGPKLLIQFQNNGVVDDSQLPKDRFSAERLKGVDSTLKIQPAKLEDSAVYLCASSSPDRYNEQFFGPGTRLTVL.

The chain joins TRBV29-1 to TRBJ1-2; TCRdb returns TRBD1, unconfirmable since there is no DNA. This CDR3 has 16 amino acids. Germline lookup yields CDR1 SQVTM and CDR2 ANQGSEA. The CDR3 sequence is CSVEDVDRDRSRGYTF. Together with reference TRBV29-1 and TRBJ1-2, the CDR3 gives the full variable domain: SAVISQKPSRDICQRGTSLTIQCQVDSQVTMMFWYRQQPGQSLTLIATANQGSEATYESGFVIDKFPISRPNLTFSTLTVSNMSPEDSSIYLCSVEDVDRDRSRGYTFGSGTRLTVV.

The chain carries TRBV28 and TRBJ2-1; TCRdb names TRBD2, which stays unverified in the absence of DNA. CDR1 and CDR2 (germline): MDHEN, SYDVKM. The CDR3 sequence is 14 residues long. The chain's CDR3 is CASSLDGLEDEQFF.

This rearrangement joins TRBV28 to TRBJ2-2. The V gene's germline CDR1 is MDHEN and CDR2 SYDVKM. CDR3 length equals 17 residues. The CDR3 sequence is CASSQRRNERNTGELFF. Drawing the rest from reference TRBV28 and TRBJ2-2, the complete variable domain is DVKVTQSSRYLVKRTGEKVFLECVQDMDHENMFWYRQDPGLGLRLIYFSYDVKMKEKGDIPEGYSVSREKKERFSLILESASTNQTSMYLCASSQRRNERNTGELFFGEGSRLTVL.

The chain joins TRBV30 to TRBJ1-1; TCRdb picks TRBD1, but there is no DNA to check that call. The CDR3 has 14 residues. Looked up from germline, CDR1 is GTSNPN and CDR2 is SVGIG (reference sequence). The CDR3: CAWSEGRGSTEAFF.

CDR3 protein: CASSAFGTGKSSDIQYF. This chain joins TRBV28 and TRBJ2-4; the D gene TCRdb calls, TRBD1, cannot be checked with no DNA. The germline CDR1 and CDR2 sequences are MDHEN and SYDVKM. This CDR3 is built from 17 residues.

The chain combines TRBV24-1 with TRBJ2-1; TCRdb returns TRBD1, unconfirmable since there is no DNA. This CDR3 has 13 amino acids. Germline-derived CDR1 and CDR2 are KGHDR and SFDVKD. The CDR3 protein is CATKGAGDNEQFF.

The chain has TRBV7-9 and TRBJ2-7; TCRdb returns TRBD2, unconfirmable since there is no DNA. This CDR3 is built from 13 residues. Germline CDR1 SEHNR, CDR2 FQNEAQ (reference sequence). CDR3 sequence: CASSLPAGYEQYF.

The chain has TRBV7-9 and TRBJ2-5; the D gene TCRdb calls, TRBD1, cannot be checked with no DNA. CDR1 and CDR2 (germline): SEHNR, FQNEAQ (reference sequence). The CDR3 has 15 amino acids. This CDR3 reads CASSLPWGEQETQYF.

CDR3 residues: CATTMGTLDGYTF. V gene TRBV12-3 or TRBV12-4 combines with J gene TRBJ1-2; TCRdb outputs TRBD1, but without DNA this stays unchecked. CDR3 length equals 13 residues.

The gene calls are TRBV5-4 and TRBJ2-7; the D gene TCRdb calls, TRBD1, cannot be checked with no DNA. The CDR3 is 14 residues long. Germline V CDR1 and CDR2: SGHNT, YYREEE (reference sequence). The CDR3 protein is CASSQTGGRNEQYF.

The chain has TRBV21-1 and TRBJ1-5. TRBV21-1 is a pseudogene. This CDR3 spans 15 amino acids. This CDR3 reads CASRVLRLLNQPQHF.

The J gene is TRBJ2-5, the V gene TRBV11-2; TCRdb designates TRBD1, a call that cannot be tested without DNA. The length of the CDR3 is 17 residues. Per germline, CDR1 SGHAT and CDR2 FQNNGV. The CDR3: CASTLWGTELYQETQYF.

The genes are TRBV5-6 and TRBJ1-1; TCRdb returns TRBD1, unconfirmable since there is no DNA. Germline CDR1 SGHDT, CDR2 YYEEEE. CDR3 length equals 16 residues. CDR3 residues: CASSSWDTSMNTEAFF.

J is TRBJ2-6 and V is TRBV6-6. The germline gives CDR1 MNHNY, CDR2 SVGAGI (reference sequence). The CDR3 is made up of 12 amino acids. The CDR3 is CAGSSGANVLTF.

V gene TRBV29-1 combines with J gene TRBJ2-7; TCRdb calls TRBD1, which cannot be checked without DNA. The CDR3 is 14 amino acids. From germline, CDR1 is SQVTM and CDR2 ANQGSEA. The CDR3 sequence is CSVEGRDRGDEQYF.